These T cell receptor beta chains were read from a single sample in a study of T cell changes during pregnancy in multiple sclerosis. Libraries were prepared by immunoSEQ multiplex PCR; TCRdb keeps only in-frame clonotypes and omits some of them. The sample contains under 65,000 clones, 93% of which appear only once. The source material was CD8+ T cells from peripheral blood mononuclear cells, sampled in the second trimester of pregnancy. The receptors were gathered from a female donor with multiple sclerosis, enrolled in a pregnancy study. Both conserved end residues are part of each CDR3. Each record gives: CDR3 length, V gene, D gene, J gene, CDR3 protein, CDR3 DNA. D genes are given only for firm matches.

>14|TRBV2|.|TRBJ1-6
CASSGGIENSPLHF
TGTGCCAGCAGTGGGGGCATCGAGAATTCACCCCTCCACTTT
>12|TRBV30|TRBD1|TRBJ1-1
CAWIRGDTEAFF
TGTGCCTGGATCAGGGGGGACACTGAAGCTTTCTTT
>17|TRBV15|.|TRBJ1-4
CATSREVGGLTNEKLFF
TGTGCCACCAGCCGCGAGGTGGGGGGACTAACTAATGAAAAACTGTTTTTT
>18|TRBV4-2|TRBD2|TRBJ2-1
CASSQDPLAGGLINEQFF
TGTGCCAGCAGCCAAGATCCACTAGCGGGGGGACTAATCAATGAGCAGTTCTTC
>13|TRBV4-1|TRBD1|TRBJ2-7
CASSQDSRDSKYF
TGCGCCAGCAGCCAAGACTCTAGGGACAGCAAATACTTC
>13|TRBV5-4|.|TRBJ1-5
CASSQEGGQPQHF
TGTGCCAGCAGCCAGGAAGGGGGTCAGCCCCAGCATTTT
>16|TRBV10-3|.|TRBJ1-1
CAISESPTGINTEAFF
TGTGCCATCAGTGAGTCTCCGACAGGTATTAACACTGAAGCTTTCTTT
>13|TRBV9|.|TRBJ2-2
CASSSWETGELFF
TGTGCCAGCAGCTCTTGGGAGACCGGGGAGCTGTTTTTT
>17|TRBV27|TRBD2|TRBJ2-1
CASSLILAGGPGNEQFF
TGTGCCAGCAGTTTAATATTAGCGGGAGGGCCGGGCAATGAGCAGTTCTTC
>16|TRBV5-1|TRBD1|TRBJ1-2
CASSLEQGPLRYGYTF
TGCGCCAGCAGCCTGGAACAGGGGCCCCTTCGCTATGGCTACACCTTC